This passage covers 7 T cell receptor beta chains from one sample sequenced in a study of T cell responses to AZD1222 COVID-19 vaccine. This table comes from immunoSEQ multiplex PCR, and its TCRdb copy is limited to in-frame clones, with some not included. This repertoire shows 95,000 to 150,000 clones, around nine tenths found once; its top ten account for 1.7%. Source: peripheral blood, taken on day 0 of AZD1222 vaccination. Receptors originate from an adult in good health.

V usage is TRBV5-4 and J usage is TRBJ2-7, with a tentative D call TRBD1 (5 bases). Germline V gene lookup returns CDR1 SGHNT and CDR2 YYREEE (reference sequence). The CDR3 is 15 residues long. V was pared by 0 bases and J by 0 bases, with 10 bases between. CDR3 loop: CASSLAPGRSYEQYV. The CDR3 region has the DNA TGTGCCAGCAGCTTGGCCCCAGGGCGCTCCTACGAGCAGTACGTC.

The rearrangement joins TRBV7-3 to TRBJ2-1, with TRBD1 identical over 9 bases. The CDR3 runs 17 residues. The J segment lost 0 bases and the V segment lost 2 bases, leaving 5 bases of the junction unmatched. Looked up from germline, CDR1 is SGHTA and CDR2 is FQGTGA. The CDR3 region is CASSLAPGQGSYNEQFF. DNA for the CDR3: TGTGCCAGCAGCTTAGCACCGGGACAGGGCTCCTACAATGAGCAGTTCTTC. Together with reference TRBV7-3 and TRBJ2-1, the CDR3 gives the full variable domain: GAGVSQTPSNKVTEKGKYVELRCDPISGHTALYWYRQSLGQGPEFLIYFQGTGAADDSGLPNDRFFAVRPEGSVSTLKIQRTERGDSAVYLCASSLAPGQGSYNEQFFGPGTRLTVL.

The chain couples TRBV9 to TRBJ1-1, with D hard to call. This CDR3 comprises 12 residues. The V end was cut by 1 base, the J end by 3 bases, with 4 bases between. Germline CDR1 and CDR2: SGDLS and YYNGEE. The CDR3 protein is CASSVIDTEAFF. CDR3 coding DNA: TGTGCCAGCAGCGTAATTGACACTGAAGCTTTCTTT.

The chain links TRBV5-1 to TRBJ2-3; 8 bases map to TRBD2. The trim removed 0 bases at V and 8 bases at J, leaving 8 bases unmatched. The CDR3 runs 15 residues. Germline CDR1 is SGHRS and CDR2 is YFSETQ. As DNA, the CDR3 is TGCGCCAGCAGCTTGGGGTCCGCGGCGGGAGGTACGCAGTATTTT. Translating it yields CASSLGSAAGGTQYF.

The rearrangement uses TRBV28 and TRBJ1-4, with 7 bases aligning to TRBD1. Germline lookup yields CDR1 MDHEN and CDR2 SYDVKM. This CDR3 comprises 12 residues. The ends lost 6 bases at V and 8 bases at J; junction bases unmatched: 3. CDR3 residues: CASRQGTEKLFF. The DNA of the CDR3 is TGTGCCAGCAGACAGGGGACGGAAAAACTGTTTTTT.

The genes are TRBV18 and TRBJ2-3; no definite D call. The germline V and J ends were trimmed by 0 bases and 4 bases, with 2 bases remaining between them. CDR1 is KGHSH and CDR2 is LQKENI in the germline V gene. This CDR3 is 12 amino acids long. The CDR3 DNA reads TGTGCCAGCTCACCACCGTCAGATACGCAGTATTTT. Translation: CASSPPSDTQYF.

This clone was recorded once. V and J are TRBV18 and TRBJ1-1; a weak D match, TRBD1 (6 bases). Germline CDR1 is KGHSH and CDR2 is LQKENI. With 8 bases removed from V and 7 bases from J, the gap between germline ends came to 14 bases. The length of the CDR3 is 12 residues. The CDR3 sequence is CASLRGGIEAFF. The CDR3 region has the DNA TGTGCCAGCCTTAGGGGGGGGATTGAAGCTTTCTTT.